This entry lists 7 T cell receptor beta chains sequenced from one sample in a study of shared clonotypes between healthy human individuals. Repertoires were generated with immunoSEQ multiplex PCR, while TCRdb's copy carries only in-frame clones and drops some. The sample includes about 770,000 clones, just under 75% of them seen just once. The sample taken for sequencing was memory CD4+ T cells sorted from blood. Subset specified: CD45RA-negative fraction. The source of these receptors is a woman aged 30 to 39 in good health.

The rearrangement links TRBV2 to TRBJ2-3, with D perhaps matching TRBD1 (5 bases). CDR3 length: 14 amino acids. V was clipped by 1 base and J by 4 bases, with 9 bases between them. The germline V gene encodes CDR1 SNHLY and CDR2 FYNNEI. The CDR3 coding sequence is TGTGCCAGCAGTGAAGTTTGGGGCCCAGATACGCAGTATTTT. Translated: CASSEVWGPDTQYF.

The DNA for the CDR3 is TGTGCCAGCAGTGCTCCAGGACAGGGGAAAAACACCGGGGAGCTGTTTTTT. Translation: CASSAPGQGKNTGELFF. This sequence joins TRBV28 and TRBJ2-2; 9 positions agree with TRBD1. Per germline, CDR1 MDHEN and CDR2 SYDVKM. With V trimmed by 5 bases and J by 2 bases, 9 bases remained unmatched. The CDR3 has 17 amino acids.

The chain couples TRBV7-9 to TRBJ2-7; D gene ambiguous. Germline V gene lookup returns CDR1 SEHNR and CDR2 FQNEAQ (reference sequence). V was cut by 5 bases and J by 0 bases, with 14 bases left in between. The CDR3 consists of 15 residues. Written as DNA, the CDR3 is TGTGCCAGCAGCCTAGATAGTCAGCTCTCCTACGAGCAGTACTTC. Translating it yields CASSLDSQLSYEQYF. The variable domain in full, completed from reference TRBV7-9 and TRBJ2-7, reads DTGVSQNPRHKITKRGQNVTFRCDPISEHNRLYWYRQTLGQGPEFLTYFQNEAQLEKSRLLSDRFSAERPKGSFSTLEIQRTEQGDSAMYLCASSLDSQLSYEQYFGPGTRLTVT.

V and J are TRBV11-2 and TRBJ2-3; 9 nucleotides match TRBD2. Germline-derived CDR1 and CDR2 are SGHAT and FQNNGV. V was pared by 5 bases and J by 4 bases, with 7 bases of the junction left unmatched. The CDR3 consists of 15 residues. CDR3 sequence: CASSLLAGVADTQYF. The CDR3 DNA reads TGTGCCAGCAGCCTCTTAGCGGGAGTGGCAGATACGCAGTATTTT. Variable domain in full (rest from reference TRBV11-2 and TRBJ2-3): EAGVAQSPRYKIIEKRQSVAFWCNPISGHATLYWYQQILGQGPKLLIQFQNNGVVDDSQLPKDRFSAERLKGVDSTLKIQPAKLEDSAVYLCASSLLAGVADTQYFGPGTRLTVL.

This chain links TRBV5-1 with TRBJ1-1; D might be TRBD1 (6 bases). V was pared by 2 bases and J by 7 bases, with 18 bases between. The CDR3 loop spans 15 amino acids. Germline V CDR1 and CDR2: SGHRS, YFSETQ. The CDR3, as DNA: TGCGCCAGCAGCTTATCCGGGACAAACGTTAATGAAGCTTTCTTT. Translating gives CASSLSGTNVNEAFF.

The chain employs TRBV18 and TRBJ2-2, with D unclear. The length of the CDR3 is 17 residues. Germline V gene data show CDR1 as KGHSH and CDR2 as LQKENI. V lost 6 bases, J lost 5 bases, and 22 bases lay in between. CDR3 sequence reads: CASSPQADPRRTGELFF. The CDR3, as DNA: TGTGCCAGCTCCCCTCAGGCGGACCCTCGCCGAACCGGGGAGCTGTTTTTT.

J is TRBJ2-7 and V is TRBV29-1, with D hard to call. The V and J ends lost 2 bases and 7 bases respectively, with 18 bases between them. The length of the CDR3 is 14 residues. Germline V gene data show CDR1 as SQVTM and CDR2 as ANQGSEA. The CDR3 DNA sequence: TGCAGCGTTGAACCGAGCCCCCGGTCGCGGGAGCAGTACTTC. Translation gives CSVEPSPRSREQYF.